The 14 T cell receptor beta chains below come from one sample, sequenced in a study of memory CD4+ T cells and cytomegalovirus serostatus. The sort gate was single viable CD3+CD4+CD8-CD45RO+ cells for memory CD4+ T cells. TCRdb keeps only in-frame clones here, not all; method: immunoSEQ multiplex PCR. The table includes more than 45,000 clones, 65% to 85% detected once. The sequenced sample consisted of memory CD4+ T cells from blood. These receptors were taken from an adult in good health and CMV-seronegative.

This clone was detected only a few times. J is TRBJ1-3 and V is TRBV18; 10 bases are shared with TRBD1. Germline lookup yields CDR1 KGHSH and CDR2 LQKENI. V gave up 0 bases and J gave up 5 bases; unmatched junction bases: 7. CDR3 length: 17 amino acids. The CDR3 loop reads CASSPPDRDRGRNTIYF. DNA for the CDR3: TGTGCCAGCTCACCACCCGACAGGGACAGGGGAAGAAACACCATATATTTT.

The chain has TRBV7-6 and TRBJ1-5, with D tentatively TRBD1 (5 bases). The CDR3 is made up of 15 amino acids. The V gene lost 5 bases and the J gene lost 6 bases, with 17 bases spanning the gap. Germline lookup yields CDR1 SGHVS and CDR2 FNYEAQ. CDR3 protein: CASSPSAGRFQPQHF. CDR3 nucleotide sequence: TGTGCCAGCAGCCCATCAGCAGGGAGGTTTCAGCCCCAGCATTTT.

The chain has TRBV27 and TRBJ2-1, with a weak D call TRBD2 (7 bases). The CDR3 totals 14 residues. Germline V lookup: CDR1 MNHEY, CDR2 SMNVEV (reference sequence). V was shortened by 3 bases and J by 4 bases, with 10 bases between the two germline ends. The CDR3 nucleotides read TGTGCCAGCAGTTTTAGGGGGGGTTACAATGAGCAGTTCTTC. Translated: CASSFRGGYNEQFF.

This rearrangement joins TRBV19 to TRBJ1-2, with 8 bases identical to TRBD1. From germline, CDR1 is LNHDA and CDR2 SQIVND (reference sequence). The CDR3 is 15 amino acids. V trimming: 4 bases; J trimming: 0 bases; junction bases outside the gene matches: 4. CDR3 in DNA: TGTGCCAGTAGTACCGGGACAGGTCCTAACTATGGCTACACCTTC. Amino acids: CASSTGTGPNYGYTF. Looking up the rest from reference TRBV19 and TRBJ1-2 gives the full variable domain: DGGITQSPKYLFRKEGQNVTLSCEQNLNHDAMYWYRQDPGQGLRLIYYSQIVNDFQKGDIAEGYSVSREKKESFPLTVTSAQKNPTAFYLCASSTGTGPNYGYTFGSGTRLTVV.

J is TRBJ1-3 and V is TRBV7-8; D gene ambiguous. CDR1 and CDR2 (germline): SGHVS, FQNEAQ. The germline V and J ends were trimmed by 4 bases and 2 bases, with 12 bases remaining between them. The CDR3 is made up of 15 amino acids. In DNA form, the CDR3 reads TGTGCCAGCAGCTCCCAGACCCCTCCTGGAAACACCATATATTTT. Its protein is CASSSQTPPGNTIYF.

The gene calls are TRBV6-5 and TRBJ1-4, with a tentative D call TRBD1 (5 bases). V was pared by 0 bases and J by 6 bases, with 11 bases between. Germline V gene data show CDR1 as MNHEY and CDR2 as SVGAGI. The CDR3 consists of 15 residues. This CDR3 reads CASSYSRQSYEKLFF. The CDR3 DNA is TGTGCCAGCAGTTACTCGAGACAGTCTTATGAAAAACTGTTTTTT.

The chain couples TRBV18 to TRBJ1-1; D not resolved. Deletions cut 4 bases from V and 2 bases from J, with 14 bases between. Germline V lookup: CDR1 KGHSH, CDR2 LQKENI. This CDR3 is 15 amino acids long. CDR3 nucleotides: TGTGCCAGCTCACTTTTGTCAGGCCATAACACTGAAGCTTTCTTT. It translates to CASSLLSGHNTEAFF.

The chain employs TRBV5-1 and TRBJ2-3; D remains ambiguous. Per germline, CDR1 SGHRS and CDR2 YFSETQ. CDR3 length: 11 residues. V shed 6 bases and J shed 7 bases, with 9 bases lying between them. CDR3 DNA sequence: TGCGCCAGCAAGACGGAGAATACGCAGTATTTT. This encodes CASKTENTQYF.

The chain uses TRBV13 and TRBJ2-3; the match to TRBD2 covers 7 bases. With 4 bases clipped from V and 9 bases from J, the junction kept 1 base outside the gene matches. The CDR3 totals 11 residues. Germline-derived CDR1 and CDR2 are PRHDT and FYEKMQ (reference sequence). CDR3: CASSYGGTQYF. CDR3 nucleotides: TGTGCCAGCAGCTACGGGGGGACGCAGTATTTT.

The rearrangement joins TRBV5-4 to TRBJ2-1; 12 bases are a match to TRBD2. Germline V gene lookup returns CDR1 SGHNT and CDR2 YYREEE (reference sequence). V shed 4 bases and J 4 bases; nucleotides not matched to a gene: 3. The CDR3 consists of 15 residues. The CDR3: CASSQGLAGYNEQFF. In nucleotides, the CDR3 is TGTGCCAGCAGCCAAGGACTAGCGGGGTACAATGAGCAGTTCTTC.

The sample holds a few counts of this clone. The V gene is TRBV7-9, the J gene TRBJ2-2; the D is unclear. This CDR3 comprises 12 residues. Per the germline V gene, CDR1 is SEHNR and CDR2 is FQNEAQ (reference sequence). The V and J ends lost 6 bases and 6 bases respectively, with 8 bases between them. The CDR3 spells CASRPTAGELFF. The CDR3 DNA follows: TGTGCCAGCAGACCGACGGCCGGGGAGCTGTTTTTT.

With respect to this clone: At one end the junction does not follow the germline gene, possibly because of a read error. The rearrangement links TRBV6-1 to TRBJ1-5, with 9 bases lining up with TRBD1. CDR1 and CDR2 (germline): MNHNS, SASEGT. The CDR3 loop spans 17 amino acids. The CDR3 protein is CASSQAPQGAFNQPQHF. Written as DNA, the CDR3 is TGTGCCAGCAGTCAAGCCCCACAGGGGGCATTCAATCAGCCCCAGCATTTT.

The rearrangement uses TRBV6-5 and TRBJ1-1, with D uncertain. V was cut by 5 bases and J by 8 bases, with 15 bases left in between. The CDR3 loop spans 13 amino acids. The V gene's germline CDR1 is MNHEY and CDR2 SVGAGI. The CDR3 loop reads CASSQVRAQEAFF. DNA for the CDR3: TGTGCCAGCAGTCAGGTCCGGGCCCAAGAAGCTTTCTTT.

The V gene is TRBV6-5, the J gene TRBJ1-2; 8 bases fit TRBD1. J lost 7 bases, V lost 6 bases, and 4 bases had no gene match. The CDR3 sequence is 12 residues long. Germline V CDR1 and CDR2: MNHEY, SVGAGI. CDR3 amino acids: CASSSTGVGYTF. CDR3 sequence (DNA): TGTGCCAGCAGCTCGACAGGGGTTGGCTACACCTTC.